The 5 T cell receptor beta chains in this list originate from one sample, sequenced in a study of beta chain features in type 1 diabetes. Whole-study findings and limits: Moderately but significantly shorter TCRB CDR3s were found in Type 1 diabetes patients in all four CD4+ subsets.

No cognate antigen is known for these TCRs. The study reverse transcribed the entire isolated RNA, so it sequenced expressed TCRB transcripts. Method: immunoSEQ multiplex PCR; TCRdb's copy keeps in-frame clones and lacks some. The sample contains hundreds of thousands of clones, 10% to 15% of which appear only once. Sequencing was carried out using naive CD4+ T cells from blood. The receptors come from a man between 18 and 35 years old with type 1 diabetes.

The table lists this clone with a few counts. The V call is TRBV6-5, the J call TRBJ2-3; perhaps TRBD2 as D (5 bases). CDR1 is MNHEY, CDR2 SVGAGI, per germline. Trimming stripped 6 bases from V and 1 base from J, with 11 bases between. CDR3 size: 14 residues. The DNA for the CDR3 is TGTGCCAGCAGCATAGCGCCGGGCACAGATACGCAGTATTTT. It translates to CASSIAPGTDTQYF.

The table lists this clone with a few counts. Other nucleotide sequences from this sample produce the same CDR3. The chain couples TRBV25-1 to TRBJ1-3, with unresolved D. The V and J ends lost 3 bases and 4 bases respectively, with 7 bases between them. Germline assignment: CDR1 MGHDK and CDR2 SYGVNS. The CDR3 is 13 residues long. The CDR3 spells CASSEAAGNTIYF. The CDR3 nucleotides read TGTGCCAGCAGTGAGGCAGCCGGAAACACCATATATTTT. The variable domain in full, completed from reference TRBV25-1 and TRBJ1-3, reads EADIYQTPRYLVIGTGKKITLECSQTMGHDKMYWYQQDPGMELHLIHYSYGVNSTEKGDLSSESTVSRIRTEHFPLTLESARPSHTSQYLCASSEAAGNTIYFGEGSWLTVV.

There are a few counts of this clone. The chain uses TRBV7-3 and TRBJ2-3; D not resolved. V gave up 5 bases and J gave up 3 bases, with 21 bases separating them. The CDR3 runs to 17 residues. Per germline, CDR1 SGHTA and CDR2 FQGTGA. CDR3 coding DNA: TGTGCCAGCAGCCTACTCCCGGGCTATAACGGAACAGATACGCAGTATTTT. It codes for CASSLLPGYNGTDTQYF.

The rearrangement joins TRBV11-2 to TRBJ2-5; 9 bases agree with TRBD1. Germline V gene lookup returns CDR1 SGHAT and CDR2 FQNNGV. The CDR3 is 15 amino acids. Trimming removed 5 bases from V and 5 bases from J; junction bases left unmatched: 9. CDR3 in amino acids: CASSTVQGARETQYF. In DNA form, the CDR3 reads TGTGCCAGCAGCACGGTACAGGGGGCGAGGGAGACCCAGTACTTC.

This clone was recorded a few times. The V call is TRBV23-1, the J call TRBJ2-5; 10 nucleotides align to TRBD2. TRBV23-1 is reported as an ORF; its role is uncertain. The V gene end was trimmed by 8 bases and the J gene end by 5 bases; junction bases not matched to a gene: 11. The CDR3 contains 15 residues. The CDR3 spells CASRPSGGTEETQYF. CDR3 sequence (DNA): TGCGCCAGCCGGCCTAGCGGGGGCACCGAGGAGACCCAGTACTTC.